This entry concerns a single TCR beta chain. The data were taken from a study of naive and memory T cell subsets. A UMI-containing oligonucleotide was joined by 3' ligation to the TCR cDNA template. The V segment lost 1 base and the J segment 2 bases; nucleotides outside the gene matches: 5. From germline, CDR1 is DFQATT and CDR2 SNEGSKA (reference sequence). The CDR3 is made up of 17 amino acids. Four PCR rounds used nested alpha and beta constant region primers plus the SP2 primer. Each CDR3 protein is one row after TCRdb ran MiXCR on the 5' RACE reads. The table shows tens of thousands of distinct CDR3 sequences, with 6% to 8.5% occurring only once.

This chain connects TRBV20-1 to TRBJ2-3, with 14 bases aligning to TRBD2. This TCR came from a female donor in good health. CDR3 in amino acids: CSARGWTSGGSTDTQYF. In nucleotides, the CDR3 is TGCAGTGCTAGAGGTTGGACTAGCGGGGGGTCCACAGATACGCAGTATTTT.